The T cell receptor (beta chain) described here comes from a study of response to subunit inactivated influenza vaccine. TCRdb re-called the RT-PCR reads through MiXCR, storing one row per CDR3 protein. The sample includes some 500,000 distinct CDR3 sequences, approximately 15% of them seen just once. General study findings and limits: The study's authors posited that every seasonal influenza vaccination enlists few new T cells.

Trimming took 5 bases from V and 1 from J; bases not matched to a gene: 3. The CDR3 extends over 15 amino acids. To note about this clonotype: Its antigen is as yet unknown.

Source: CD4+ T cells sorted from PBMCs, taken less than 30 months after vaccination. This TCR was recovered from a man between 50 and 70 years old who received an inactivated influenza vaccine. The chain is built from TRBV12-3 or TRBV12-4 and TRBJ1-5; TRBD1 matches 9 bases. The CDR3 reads CASSLQGASNQPQHF. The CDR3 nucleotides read TGTGCCAGCAGTCTACAGGGGGCCAGCAATCAGCCCCAGCATTTT.